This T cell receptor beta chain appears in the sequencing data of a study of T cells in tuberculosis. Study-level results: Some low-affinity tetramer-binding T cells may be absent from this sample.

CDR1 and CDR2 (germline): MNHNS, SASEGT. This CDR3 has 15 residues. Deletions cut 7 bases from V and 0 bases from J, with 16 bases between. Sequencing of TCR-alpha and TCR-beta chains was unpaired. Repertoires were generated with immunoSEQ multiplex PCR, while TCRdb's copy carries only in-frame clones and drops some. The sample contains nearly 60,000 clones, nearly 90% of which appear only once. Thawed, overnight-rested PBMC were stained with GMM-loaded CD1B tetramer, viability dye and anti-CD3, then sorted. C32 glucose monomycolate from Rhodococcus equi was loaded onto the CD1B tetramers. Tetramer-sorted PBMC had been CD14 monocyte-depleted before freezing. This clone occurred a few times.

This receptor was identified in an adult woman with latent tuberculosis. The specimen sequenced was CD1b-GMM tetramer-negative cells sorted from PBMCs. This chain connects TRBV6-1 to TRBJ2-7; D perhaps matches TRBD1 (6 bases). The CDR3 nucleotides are TGTGCCAGCACGAACGACAGGACCCTCTCCTACGAGCAGTACTTC. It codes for CASTNDRTLSYEQYF.